The 29 T cell receptor beta chains given below trace back to one sample, sequenced in a study of identical twins. Each CDR3 protein is one row after TCRdb ran MiXCR on the 5' RACE reads. Of some 460,000 distinct CDR3 sequences listed, 13% to 15% are singletons. The sample also formed part of further work on yellow fever vaccine responses in identical twins.

The sample was CD4+ T cells sorted from blood. Every receptor here comes from a woman aged 18-29 years in good health.

This chain uses TRBV19 with TRBJ2-5; 9 bases align to TRBD1. Trimming at V came to 4 bases and at J to 3 bases, leaving 21 bases not matched to a gene. The germline gives CDR1 LNHDA, CDR2 SQIVND (reference sequence). This CDR3 is 20 amino acids long. The CDR3 DNA sequence: TGTGCCAGTAGTACCTCCGGCTCCGGGACAGGGAAAGGGTCCAAAGAGACCCAGTACTTC. As protein: CASSTSGSGTGKGSKETQYF. The full variable domain, its missing parts supplied by reference TRBV19 and TRBJ2-5, is DGGITQSPKYLFRKEGQNVTLSCEQNLNHDAMYWYRQDPGQGLRLIYYSQIVNDFQKGDIAEGYSVSREKKESFPLTVTSAQKNPTAFYLCASSTSGSGTGKGSKETQYFGPGTRLLVL.

This clonotype was observed a few times. The chain links TRBV29-1 to TRBJ2-7; 7 nucleotides agree with TRBD2. Germline V lookup: CDR1 SQVTM, CDR2 ANQGSEA. The CDR3 totals 15 residues. J gave up 1 base and V 3 bases, and 9 bases lay outside the gene matches. CDR3 region: CSVESGGRGSYEQYF. For the CDR3, the DNA is TGCAGCGTTGAGTCGGGCGGGAGAGGGTCCTACGAGCAGTACTTC.

The chain recombines TRBV4-1 with TRBJ2-5; maybe TRBD1 (5 bases). Trimming stripped 3 bases from V and 5 bases from J, with 16 bases between. CDR3 length equals 15 residues. Per germline, CDR1 MGHRA and CDR2 YSYEKL. CDR3 DNA sequence: TGCGCCAGCAGCCAGGGTGTTCAGGGTCGGGAGACCCAGTACTTC. The encoded protein is CASSQGVQGRETQYF.

The table lists this clonotype with many counts. The chain uses TRBV20-1 and TRBJ1-1, with TRBD1 matching 10 bases. The CDR3 consists of 16 residues. Per germline, CDR1 DFQATT and CDR2 SNEGSKA (reference sequence). J lost 3 bases, V lost 3 bases, and 10 bases had no gene match. This CDR3 is CSARIGTGARDTEAFF. CDR3 coding DNA: TGCAGTGCTAGGATAGGGACAGGGGCGAGGGACACTGAAGCTTTCTTT.

This clonotype has ten or more counts. This chain joins TRBV4-2 and TRBJ2-7, with 12 nucleotides matching TRBD2. V dropped 1 base and J dropped 7; count of bases not matched to a gene: 11. Looked up from germline, CDR1 is LGHNA and CDR2 is YNFKEQ. This CDR3 contains 17 residues. The CDR3 coding sequence is TGTGCCAGCAGCCAAGCTGGACTAGCGGGGCCAAAAGCTGAGCAGTACTTC. Encoded protein: CASSQAGLAGPKAEQYF.

The J gene is TRBJ2-3, the V gene TRBV6-5, with 8 positions matching TRBD2. With 2 bases clipped from V and 6 bases from J, the junction kept 7 bases outside the gene matches. Per the germline V gene, CDR1 is MNHEY and CDR2 is SVGAGI. The CDR3 has 15 residues. CDR3 in amino acids: CASSYVGLALDTQYF. Written as DNA, the CDR3 is TGTGCCAGCAGTTACGTCGGACTAGCTTTGGATACGCAGTATTTT.

The CDR3 region has the DNA TGTGCCATCAGTGAAACACAGGGTACTGAAGCTTTCTTT. It encodes CAISETQGTEAFF. This sequence joins TRBV10-3 and TRBJ1-1, with D perhaps TRBD1 (6 bases). The CDR3 length is 13 residues. Trimming cost V 3 bases and J 5 bases, with 10 bases left between them. CDR1 ENHRY and CDR2 SYGVKD come from the germline V gene.

The J gene is TRBJ2-1, the V gene TRBV4-1; 13 positions match TRBD2. Trimming took 4 bases from V and 6 from J; bases not matched to a gene: 9. The CDR3 sequence is 17 residues long. Germline lookup yields CDR1 MGHRA and CDR2 YSYEKL. CDR3 coding DNA: TGCGCCAGCAGCCGTTCCGGGACTAGCGGGATCTGCAATGAGCAGTTCTTC. Residues: CASSRSGTSGICNEQFF.

This clonotype was recorded a few times. V gene TRBV7-2 combines with J gene TRBJ1-5; no clear D. Trimming stripped 8 bases from V and 3 bases from J, with 14 bases between. The CDR3 is made up of 14 amino acids. The germline V gene encodes CDR1 SGHTA and CDR2 FQGNSA. The CDR3 nucleotides read TGTGCCAGCGGGTTCGACGGATTCAATCAGCCCCAGCATTTT. It codes for CASGFDGFNQPQHF.

This chain links TRBV11-3 with TRBJ2-1; 9 nucleotides align to TRBD1. Per germline, CDR1 SGHNT and CDR2 YENEEA. V gave up 1 base and J gave up 7 bases; unmatched junction bases: 5. The CDR3 sequence is 15 residues long. The CDR3 spells CASSLAGTGQNEQFF. The CDR3 nucleotides are TGTGCCAGCAGCTTAGCCGGGACAGGGCAAAATGAGCAGTTCTTC.

This chain joins TRBV15 and TRBJ2-7; TRBD2 aligns across 7 bases. Germline CDR1 reads LNHNV; CDR2 reads YYDKDF (reference sequence). The CDR3 is 17 residues long. V lost 0 bases to trimming and J lost 9 bases; unmatched junction nucleotides: 17. CDR3 in amino acids: CATSRDPRASGDHGQYF. CDR3 in DNA: TGTGCCACCAGCAGAGACCCCCGGGCTAGCGGCGATCATGGGCAGTACTTC.

The V and J genes are TRBV5-1 and TRBJ2-1; 8 bases fit TRBD2. Losses at the gene ends were 4 bases for V and 4 bases for J; bases not matched to a gene: 7. Germline V gene data show CDR1 as SGHRS and CDR2 as YFSETQ. The CDR3 is 15 residues long. The CDR3 here is CASSNSGRVYNEQFF. CDR3 nucleotides: TGCGCCAGCAGCAACAGCGGGAGAGTGTACAATGAGCAGTTCTTC. The full variable domain, its missing parts supplied by reference TRBV5-1 and TRBJ2-1, is KAGVTQTPRYLIKTRGQQVTLSCSPISGHRSVSWYQQTPGQGLQFLFEYFSETQRNKGNFPGRFSGRQFSNSRSEMNVSTLELGDSALYLCASSNSGRVYNEQFFGPGTRLTVL.

This clonotype has just a few counts. This sequence joins TRBV5-1 and TRBJ1-2, with 8 bases aligning to TRBD1. Germline assignment: CDR1 SGHRS and CDR2 YFSETQ. J lost 5 bases, V lost 4 bases, and 4 bases had no gene match. This CDR3 comprises 13 residues. Here the CDR3 DNA reads TGCGCCAGCAGCGCGGGACAGGCTTATGGCTACACCTTC. It translates to CASSAGQAYGYTF.

This clonotype was seen repeatedly, ten times or more. The V gene is TRBV7-8, the J gene TRBJ2-7; TRBD1 is a possible D gene (6 bases). The CDR3 extends over 15 amino acids. Trimming pared 5 bases from V and 0 bases from J, leaving 14 bases between. CDR1 and CDR2 (germline): SGHVS, FQNEAQ. CDR3 sequence reads: CASSLRTDFSYEQYF. The CDR3 coding sequence is TGTGCCAGCAGCCTAAGGACAGATTTCTCCTACGAGCAGTACTTC.

This chain links TRBV6-2 or TRBV6-3 with TRBJ2-3; weak D call: TRBD2 (6 bases). The CDR3 length is 15 residues. The V end was cut by 2 bases, the J end by 9 bases, with 18 bases between. The germline CDR1 and CDR2 sequences are MNHEY and SVGEGT. CDR3 amino acids: CASSYGGTSLPTQYF. The CDR3 coding sequence is TGTGCCAGCAGTTACGGCGGGACTTCCCTCCCGACGCAGTATTTT.

The J gene is TRBJ2-1, the V gene TRBV5-1; 12 nucleotides align to TRBD2. Losses at the gene ends were 5 bases for V and 8 bases for J; bases not matched to a gene: 20. This CDR3 is 19 amino acids long. The germline CDR1 and CDR2 sequences are SGHRS and YFSETQ. CDR3 in amino acids: CASSPSGGAEESRVDEQFF. CDR3 DNA: TGCGCCAGCAGTCCTAGCGGGGGGGCCGAGGAGAGCAGGGTCGATGAGCAGTTCTTC.

V gene TRBV19 combines with J gene TRBJ2-4; D is possibly TRBD1 (5 bases). From germline, CDR1 is LNHDA and CDR2 SQIVND (reference sequence). The CDR3 loop spans 14 amino acids. V was cut by 6 bases and J by 9 bases, with 18 bases left in between. CDR3 region: CASSNTGGDGIQYF. The CDR3, as DNA: TGTGCCAGTAGCAACACAGGTGGGGATGGCATTCAGTACTTC.

This chain links TRBV12-3 or TRBV12-4 with TRBJ2-3; tentative D call: TRBD2 (6 bases). CDR3 size: 15 residues. Trimming cost V 6 bases and J 4 bases, with 17 bases left between them. The CDR3 region has the DNA TGTGCCAGCAGCCCAATCACTAGCAAGGCAGATACGCAGTATTTT. Translating it yields CASSPITSKADTQYF.

This chain joins TRBV20-1 and TRBJ2-3, with a tentative D call TRBD1 (6 bases). V gave up 4 bases and J gave up 6 bases, with 20 bases separating them. Germline CDR1 and CDR2: DFQATT and SNEGSKA (reference sequence). The CDR3 sequence is 15 residues long. Here the CDR3 reads CSAKVHRVIYDTQYF. In DNA form, the CDR3 reads TGCAGTGCTAAAGTCCACAGGGTAATATACGATACGCAGTATTTT.

This clonotype has only a few counts. This sequence joins TRBV29-1 and TRBJ2-5, with D maybe TRBD2 (5 bases). The V gene's germline CDR1 is SQVTM and CDR2 ANQGSEA. The CDR3 totals 13 residues. The V end was cut by 1 base, the J end by 5 bases, with 11 bases between. The CDR3 coding sequence is TGCAGCGTTGAAGCGGCCCCGGGGGAGACCCAGTACTTC. Protein product: CSVEAAPGETQYF.

This clonotype was detected ten times or more. V and J are TRBV11-2 and TRBJ2-1; D is uncertain. V was cut by 5 bases and J by 5 bases, with 16 bases left in between. In germline, CDR1 is SGHAT, CDR2 FQNNGV. The CDR3 totals 15 residues. CDR3: CASSPQRATHNEQFF. The CDR3 DNA reads TGTGCCAGCAGCCCGCAAAGGGCAACTCACAATGAGCAGTTCTTC.

The chain couples TRBV21-1 to TRBJ2-7; TRBD1 was called by the table and not checked on the DNA. TRBV21-1 counts as a pseudogene. The CDR3 contains 14 residues. CDR3 residues: CASSTGQKNYEQYF. The CDR3 DNA reads TGTGCCAGCAGCACGGGACAGAAGAACTACGAGCAGTACTTC.

V gene TRBV11-2 combines with J gene TRBJ2-5, with D maybe TRBD1 (5 bases). CDR3 length: 14 residues. Germline V CDR1 and CDR2: SGHAT, FQNNGV. V lost 10 bases to trimming and J lost 5 bases, with 20 bases between them. For the CDR3, the DNA is TGTGCCACTTCACCCCCGGCCAGGGCGGAGACCCAGTACTTC. Translation: CATSPPARAETQYF.

This clonotype was counted between two and nine times. This chain connects TRBV6-5 to TRBJ2-7, with D possibly being TRBD1 or TRBD2 (5 bases each). The V gene lost 3 bases and the J gene lost 3 bases, with 12 bases spanning the gap. The CDR3 sequence is 14 residues long. Looked up from germline, CDR1 is MNHEY and CDR2 is SVGAGI. CDR3 nucleotide sequence: TGTGCCAGCAGTTATCCGGGACGGCTCTACGAGCAGTACTTC. Its translation: CASSYPGRLYEQYF.

The CDR3 region has the DNA TGCAGTGCAAGCCGAGCCACGGGGGCAGACACTGAAGCTTTCTTT. Translating it yields CSASRATGADTEAFF. The J gene is TRBJ1-1, the V gene TRBV20-1; maybe TRBD1 (6 bases). V shed 6 bases and J shed 3 bases, with 20 bases lying between them. Germline CDR1 DFQATT, CDR2 SNEGSKA (reference sequence). The CDR3 runs 15 residues.

The chain recombines TRBV3-1 with TRBJ2-4, with 10 bases identical to TRBD1. This CDR3 has 16 residues. The germline gives CDR1 LGHDT, CDR2 YNNKEL (reference sequence). Trimming cost V 4 bases and J 9 bases; bases outside gene matches: 12. The CDR3 DNA reads TGTGCCAGCAGCCCCGCCGGGACAGGGGTCAGTAGCATTCAGTACTTC. Its protein product is CASSPAGTGVSSIQYF.

This clonotype was found a few times. One end of the junction does not line up with germline, which may come from a read error. The gene calls are TRBV6-1 and TRBJ2-5; 7 bases match TRBD2. The CDR3 loop spans 14 amino acids. The germline gives CDR1 MNHNS, CDR2 SASEGT. CDR3 protein: CVSSWGGTQETQYF. As DNA, the CDR3 is TGTGTCAGCAGCTGGGGGGGAACCCAAGAGACCCAGTACTTC.

The chain joins TRBV7-2 to TRBJ2-7, with D unclear. CDR3 length: 13 amino acids. V shed 5 bases and J shed 2 bases, with 10 bases lying between them. The germline CDR1 and CDR2 sequences are SGHTA and FQGNSA. CDR3 DNA sequence: TGTGCCAGCAGCCCTGTCGGTACCTACGAGCAGTACTTC. This encodes CASSPVGTYEQYF.

This clonotype was counted a few times. V gene TRBV3-1 combines with J gene TRBJ2-1; 12 bases agree with TRBD2. The CDR3 runs to 16 residues. Germline CDR1 is LGHDT and CDR2 is YNNKEL (reference sequence). The V segment lost 1 base and the J segment 2 bases; nucleotides outside the gene matches: 0. CDR3 region: CASSQASGGAYNEQFF. CDR3 DNA: TGTGCCAGCAGCCAAGCTAGCGGGGGGGCCTACAATGAGCAGTTCTTC.